One and the same sample provided the 20 T cell receptor beta chains below, sequenced in a study of OX40 agonist ivuxolimab in advanced cancers. Sequenced by immunoSEQ multiplex PCR; TCRdb stores in-frame clones only, minus some. Here the sample spans about 80,000 clones, approximately 94% being singletons. The sample was CD4+ or CD8+ T cells sorted from blood, taken in a trial of the OX40 agonist ivuxolimab. The receptors originated from an adult with an advanced solid tumor such as melanoma, head and neck, liver or kidney cancer.

CDR3 nucleotide sequence: TGTGCCATCGGGAGGACAGGGGAAGGGACCCAGTACTTC. It translates to CAIGRTGEGTQYF. The chain recombines TRBV10-3 with TRBJ2-5; 9 nucleotides line up with TRBD1. CDR1 is ENHRY and CDR2 is SYGVKD in the germline V gene. Trimming at V came to 8 bases and at J to 7 bases, leaving 8 bases not matched to a gene. The CDR3 is made up of 13 amino acids.

J is TRBJ2-7 and V is TRBV15; D is ambiguous. The CDR3 is made up of 13 amino acids. CDR1 and CDR2 from the germline V gene are LNHNV and YYDKDF (reference sequence). The V gene lost 8 bases and the J gene lost 0 bases, with 11 bases spanning the gap. The chain's CDR3 is CATGLGRSYEQYF. In DNA form, the CDR3 reads TGTGCCACCGGTTTGGGCCGCTCCTACGAGCAGTACTTC.

The chain combines TRBV29-1 with TRBJ1-5; D not certain. Looked up from germline, CDR1 is SQVTM and CDR2 is ANQGSEA. V was trimmed by 6 bases and J by 0 bases, leaving 6 bases between them. The CDR3 consists of 12 residues. This CDR3 is CSVGNSNQPQHF. The CDR3 DNA reads as TGCAGCGTAGGGAATAGCAATCAGCCCCAGCATTTT.

This chain joins TRBV14 and TRBJ2-7, with 12 bases aligning to TRBD1. CDR1 is SGHDN, CDR2 FVKESK, per germline. The CDR3 is 15 residues long. Losses at the gene ends were 1 base for V and 7 bases for J; bases not matched to a gene: 5. The CDR3 DNA reads as TGTGCCAGCAGCCAAGCCGGGACAGGGGGCCGGGAGCAGTACTTC. It is translated as CASSQAGTGGREQYF.

The chain uses TRBV5-1 and TRBJ1-2; 8 bases are a match to TRBD1. The ends lost 4 bases at V and 4 bases at J; junction bases unmatched: 3. This CDR3 contains 13 residues. Per the germline V gene, CDR1 is SGHRS and CDR2 is YFSETQ. The CDR3 DNA is TGCGCCAGCAGCAGAGGGACAGGCTATGGCTACACCTTC. Amino acids: CASSRGTGYGYTF. The full variable domain, completed using reference TRBV5-1 and TRBJ1-2, is KAGVTQTPRYLIKTRGQQVTLSCSPISGHRSVSWYQQTPGQGLQFLFEYFSETQRNKGNFPGRFSGRQFSNSRSEMNVSTLELGDSALYLCASSRGTGYGYTFGSGTRLTVV.

The chain employs TRBV7-3 and TRBJ1-5; TRBD1 might be the D (6 bases). Germline V gives CDR1 SGHTA, CDR2 FQGTGA. V was shortened by 2 bases and J by 6 bases, with 14 bases between the two germline ends. The length of the CDR3 is 15 residues. The CDR3 bases are TGTGCCAGCAGCTTAGTTGGGGGCGCCATTCAGCCCCAGCATTTT. Translated: CASSLVGGAIQPQHF.

This rearrangement joins TRBV15 to TRBJ2-7; 9 bases line up with TRBD2. V trimming: 0 bases; J trimming: 2 bases; junction bases outside the gene matches: 5. The CDR3 has 16 amino acids. Germline V gene data show CDR1 as LNHNV and CDR2 as YYDKDF (reference sequence). In nucleotides, the CDR3 is TGTGCCACCAGCAGAGATCCGATAGCGGGAGCCTACGAGCAGTACTTC. Encoded protein: CATSRDPIAGAYEQYF.

The rearrangement links TRBV28 to TRBJ2-7, with TRBD2 matching 10 bases. This CDR3 comprises 15 residues. With 5 bases clipped from V and 6 bases from J, the junction kept 10 bases outside the gene matches. CDR1 is MDHEN, CDR2 SYDVKM, per germline. The CDR3 DNA sequence: TGTGCCAGCAGTCTTACTAGCGGGGCCCCTAGCGAGCAGTACTTC. This codes for CASSLTSGAPSEQYF.

The chain uses TRBV4-1 and TRBJ2-2, with 7 nucleotides matching TRBD2. The germline CDR1 and CDR2 sequences are MGHRA and YSYEKL. The CDR3 extends over 18 amino acids. The junction had 13 bases not matched to a gene; V was cut back by 3 bases and J by 3 bases. In DNA, the CDR3 is TGCGCCAGCAGCCATGGGAGGCTCGCGGGAGCCTACACCGGGGAGCTGTTTTTT. Its protein is CASSHGRLAGAYTGELFF.

This clone was seen only a few times. V usage is TRBV28 and J usage is TRBJ2-3; perhaps TRBD2 as D (5 bases). CDR3 length: 14 amino acids. Germline values: CDR1 MDHEN, CDR2 SYDVKM. Trimming shortened V by 3 bases and J by 4 bases, and 11 bases separated the two germline ends. The CDR3 DNA reads TGTGCCAGCAGTTTCGGGGAATCGGCAGATACGCAGTATTTT. The encoded protein is CASSFGESADTQYF.

The chain links TRBV5-1 to TRBJ2-2, with TRBD1 identical over 11 bases. Germline V CDR1 and CDR2: SGHRS, YFSETQ. V lost 3 bases and J lost 6; bases outside the gene matches: 7. This CDR3 comprises 16 residues. The CDR3 DNA follows: TGCGCCAGCAGCTCCCGGGGGGACAGGGGGTCCGGGGAGCTGTTTTTT. The encoded protein is CASSSRGDRGSGELFF.

The genes are TRBV6-9 and TRBJ2-7, with D possibly TRBD1 on 5 matching bases. The CDR3 loop spans 14 amino acids. The germline V and J ends were trimmed by 6 bases and 2 bases, with 14 bases remaining between them. Germline CDR1 and CDR2: MNHGY and SVAAGI. The CDR3 region is CASSRTLSAYEQYF. The DNA of the CDR3 is TGTGCCAGCAGCCGGACACTGTCGGCCTACGAGCAGTACTTC.

V and J are TRBV11-3 and TRBJ2-7; possibly TRBD1 for D (6 bases). Trimming pared 2 bases from V and 2 bases from J, leaving 10 bases between. Germline lookup yields CDR1 SGHNT and CDR2 YENEEA. CDR3 size: 14 residues. The CDR3 coding sequence is TGTGCCAGCAGCTTAAACAGGGCAACCTACGAGCAGTACTTC. This gives the protein CASSLNRATYEQYF.

V usage is TRBV7-2 and J usage is TRBJ2-4; D may be TRBD1 (6 bases). This CDR3 has 16 residues. Germline V lookup: CDR1 SGHTA, CDR2 FQGNSA. Trimming shortened V by 0 bases and J by 8 bases, and 17 bases separated the two germline ends. CDR3 loop: CASSLARPASGDIQYF. CDR3 DNA: TGTGCCAGCAGCTTAGCCCGCCCAGCCTCAGGGGACATTCAGTACTTC.

This clone was observed a few times. The V call is TRBV6-1, the J call TRBJ1-5; D perhaps matches TRBD1 (5 bases). CDR1 is MNHNS and CDR2 is SASEGT in the germline V gene. CDR3 size: 15 residues. Trimming left V 6 bases short and J 3 bases short, with 15 bases between. The CDR3 reads CASRGEHLFNQPQHF. In DNA, the CDR3 is TGTGCCAGCAGGGGGGAGCACCTCTTCAATCAGCCCCAGCATTTT.

This rearrangement joins TRBV6-1 to TRBJ2-1; perhaps D is TRBD1 or TRBD2 (5 bases each). Germline assignment: CDR1 MNHNS and CDR2 SASEGT. Trimming stripped 10 bases from V and 11 bases from J, with 18 bases between. CDR3 length equals 12 residues. CDR3 nucleotide sequence: TGTGCCACCATCACTTCAACGGGGCAGCAGTTCTTC. Encoded protein: CATITSTGQQFF.

The J gene is TRBJ2-2, the V gene TRBV7-2, with TRBD2 matching 9 bases. Germline CDR1 is SGHTA and CDR2 is FQGNSA. Germline trimming cut 5 bases from V and 2 bases from J; bases unmatched to any gene: 3. This CDR3 has 15 amino acids. CDR3 DNA sequence: TGTGCCAGCAGCCGACTAGCGGAAAACACCGGGGAGCTGTTTTTT. It specifies CASSRLAENTGELFF.

This rearrangement joins TRBV28 to TRBJ1-2; 11 bases are shared with TRBD1. CDR1 is MDHEN and CDR2 is SYDVKM in the germline V gene. The CDR3 spans 14 residues. V lost 4 bases, J lost 4 bases, and 2 bases stayed unmatched. Here the CDR3 DNA reads TGTGCCAGCAGTTCCGGGACAGGGGGCTATGGCTACACCTTC. This codes for CASSSGTGGYGYTF.

J is TRBJ2-7 and V is TRBV19; 11 nucleotides align to TRBD2. V was clipped by 9 bases and J by 5 bases; unmatched bases: 12. This CDR3 is 15 amino acids long. Germline values: CDR1 LNHDA, CDR2 SQIVND (reference sequence). The CDR3 spells CARSRLAGRRDEQYF. CDR3 DNA: TGTGCCAGGAGTCGACTAGCGGGAAGGCGGGACGAGCAGTACTTC.

The chain combines TRBV14 with TRBJ2-7; 9 bases are shared with TRBD1. The CDR3 is made up of 15 amino acids. CDR1 and CDR2 from the germline V gene are SGHDN and FVKESK. The V segment lost 4 bases and the J segment 2 bases; nucleotides outside the gene matches: 6. The chain's CDR3 is CASSRPGQGPYEQYF. The CDR3, as DNA: TGTGCCAGCAGCCGGCCGGGACAGGGCCCCTACGAGCAGTACTTC.